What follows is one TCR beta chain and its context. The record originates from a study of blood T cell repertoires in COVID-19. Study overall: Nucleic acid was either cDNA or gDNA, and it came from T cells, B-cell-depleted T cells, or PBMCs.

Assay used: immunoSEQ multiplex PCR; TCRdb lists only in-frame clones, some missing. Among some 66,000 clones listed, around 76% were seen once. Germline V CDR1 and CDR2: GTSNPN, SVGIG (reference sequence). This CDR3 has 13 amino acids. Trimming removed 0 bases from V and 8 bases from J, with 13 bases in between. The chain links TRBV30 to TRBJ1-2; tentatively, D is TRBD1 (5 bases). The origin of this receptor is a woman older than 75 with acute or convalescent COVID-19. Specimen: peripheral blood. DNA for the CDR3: TGTGCCTGGAGTGTAGCCAGGGTGGGAGGCTACACCTTC. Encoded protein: CAWSVARVGGYTF.